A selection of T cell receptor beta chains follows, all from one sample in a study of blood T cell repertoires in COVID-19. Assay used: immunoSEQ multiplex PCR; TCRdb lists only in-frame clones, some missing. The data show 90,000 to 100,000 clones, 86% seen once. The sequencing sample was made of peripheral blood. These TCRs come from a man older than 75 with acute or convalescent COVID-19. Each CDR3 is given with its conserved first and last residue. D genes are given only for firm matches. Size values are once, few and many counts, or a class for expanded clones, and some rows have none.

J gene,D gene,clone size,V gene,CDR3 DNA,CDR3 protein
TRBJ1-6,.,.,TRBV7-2,TGTGCCAGCAACCACCTTGGGGGGGATTCACCCCTCCACTTT,CASNHLGGDSPLHF
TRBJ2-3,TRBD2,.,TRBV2,TGTGCCAGCAGTGTGTTTAGCGGGTACACAGATACGCAGTATTTT,CASSVFSGYTDTQYF
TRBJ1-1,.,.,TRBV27,TGTGCCAGCAGTTTAGTCGGGGGGACTGAAGCTTTCTTT,CASSLVGGTEAFF
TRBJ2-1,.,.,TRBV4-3,TGCGCCAGCAGCTTACTCAGGGGTCGTGAGCAGTTCTTC,CASSLLRGREQFF
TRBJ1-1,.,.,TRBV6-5,TGTGCCAGCAGGCCCAGACTCGCGTCGGGCACTGAAGCTTTCTTT,CASRPRLASGTEAFF
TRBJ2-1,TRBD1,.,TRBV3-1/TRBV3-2,TGTGCCACTAGACAGGGGGAGAGAAATGAGCAGTTCTTC,CATRQGERNEQFF
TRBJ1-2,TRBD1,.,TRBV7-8,TGTGCCAGCAGCTTAGCAAGAGGACAGGCCCTTCTCGTCTATGGCTACACCTTC,CASSLARGQALLVYGYTF
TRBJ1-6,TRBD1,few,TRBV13,TGTGCCAGCAGTTGGACAGGGAACAATTCACCCCTCCACTTT,CASSWTGNNSPLHF
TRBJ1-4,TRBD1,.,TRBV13,TGTGCCAGCAGTCGCAGGGGGCGGGCTCGTCGAAAACTGTTTTTT,CASSRRGRARRKLFF
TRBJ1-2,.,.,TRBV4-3,TGCGCCAGCAGCCAAGACCTCGGGAGGGTTCACTATGGCTACACCTTC,CASSQDLGRVHYGYTF
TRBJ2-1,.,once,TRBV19,TGTGCCACCGGGATTGAGGCTTTCTCCTACAATGAGCAGTTCTTC,CATGIEAFSYNEQFF
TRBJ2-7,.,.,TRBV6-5,TGTGCCAGCCGGAGACAGGGAGGCTCCTACGAGCAGTACTTC,CASRRQGGSYEQYF
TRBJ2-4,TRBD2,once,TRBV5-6,TGTGCCAGCAGCTTAAGGACTAGCGGATTAGCCAAAAACATTCAGTACTTC,CASSLRTSGLAKNIQYF
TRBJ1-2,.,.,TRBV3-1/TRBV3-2,TGTGCCAGCAGGGGGGGGGCTGACGGCGGCTACACCTTC,CASRGGADGGYTF
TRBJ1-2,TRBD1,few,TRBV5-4,TGTGCCAGCAGCCCCCGGGACAGTCCTAACTATGGCTACACCTTC,CASSPRDSPNYGYTF
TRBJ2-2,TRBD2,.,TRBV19,TGTGCCTGCAGCCCCGGACTAGCGGGAAGGGGGGAGCTGTTTTTT,CACSPGLAGRGELFF
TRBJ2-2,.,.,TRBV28,TGTGCCAGCAGTTTGGTACAGTACGGGGAGCTGTTTTTT,CASSLVQYGELFF
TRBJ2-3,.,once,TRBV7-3,TGTGCCAGCAGCTTAACTCCTAGCGGCACAGATACGCAGTATTTT,CASSLTPSGTDTQYF
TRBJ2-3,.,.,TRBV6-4,TGTGCCAGCAGTGACTCTCCATTTAGCACAGATACGCAGTATTTT,CASSDSPFSTDTQYF
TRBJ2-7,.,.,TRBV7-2,TGTGCCAGCAGCTTAGGTTCCCAGGGCCCCTACGAGCAGTACTTC,CASSLGSQGPYEQYF